This TCR beta chain stems from a study of T cell repertoires in ileal Crohn's disease. Between the trimmed V and J ends, which lost 1 base and 3 bases, there was a span of 15 bases. Germline V CDR1 and CDR2: SGHVS, FNYEAQ. The CDR3 covers 16 residues. Sequenced by immunoSEQ multiplex PCR; TCRdb stores in-frame clones only, minus some. This sample has around 16,000 clones; over 50% occur once, and the top ten carry roughly 6.7%. The sequence was collected from an adult with Crohn's disease. The sample taken for sequencing was ileal tissue. This sequence joins TRBV7-6 and TRBJ1-1; D is ambiguous. Here the CDR3 DNA reads TGTGCCAGCAGCTTAGGCCTCAACGGCGGGGACACTGAAGCTTTCTTT. Amino acids: CASSLGLNGGDTEAFF.